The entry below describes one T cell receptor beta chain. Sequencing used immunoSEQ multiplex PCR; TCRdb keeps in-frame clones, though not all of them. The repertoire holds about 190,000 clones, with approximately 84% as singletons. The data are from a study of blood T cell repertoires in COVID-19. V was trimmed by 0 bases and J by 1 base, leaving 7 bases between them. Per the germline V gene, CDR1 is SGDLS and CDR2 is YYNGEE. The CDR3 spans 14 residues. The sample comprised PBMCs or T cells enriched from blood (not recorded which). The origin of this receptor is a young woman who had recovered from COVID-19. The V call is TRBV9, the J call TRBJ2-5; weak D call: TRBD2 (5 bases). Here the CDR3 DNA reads TGTGCCAGCAGCGTAGGTAGCGCCCAAGAGACCCAGTACTTC. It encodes CASSVGSAQETQYF.